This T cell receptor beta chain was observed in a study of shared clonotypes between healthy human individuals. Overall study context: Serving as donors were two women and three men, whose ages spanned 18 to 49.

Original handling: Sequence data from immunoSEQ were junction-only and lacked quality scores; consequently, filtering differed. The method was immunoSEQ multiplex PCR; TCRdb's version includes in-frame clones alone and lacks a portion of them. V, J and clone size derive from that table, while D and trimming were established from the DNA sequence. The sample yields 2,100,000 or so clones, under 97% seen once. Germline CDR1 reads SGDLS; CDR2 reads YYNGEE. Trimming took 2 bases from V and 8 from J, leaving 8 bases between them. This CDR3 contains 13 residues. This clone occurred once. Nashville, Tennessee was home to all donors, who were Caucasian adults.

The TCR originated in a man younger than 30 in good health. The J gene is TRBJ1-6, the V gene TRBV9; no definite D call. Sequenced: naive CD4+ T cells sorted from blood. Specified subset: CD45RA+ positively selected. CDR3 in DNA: TGTGCCAGCAGCGTCAAGCCTGATTCACCCCTCCACTTT. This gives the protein CASSVKPDSPLHF.